The sample holds a few counts of the clone carrying this T cell receptor beta chain. The CDR3 runs to 14 residues. Germline CDR1 MNHEY, CDR2 SVGEGT. The junction had 8 bases not matched to a gene; V was cut back by 8 bases and J by 7 bases. This specimen belongs to a study of T-cell memory formation after mild COVID-19. TCRdb called the 5' RACE reads again in MiXCR, with one record for every CDR3 protein. The profile shows approximately 89,000 distinct CDR3 sequences, over 10% of them singletons. The chain carries TRBV6-2 or TRBV6-3 and TRBJ1-6; 7 bases are a match to TRBD1. The sequenced sample consisted of PBMCs or a T cell subset sorted from them (not recorded which). This receptor was taken from a man aged 18-30 years who had mild COVID-19 (a few samples of this study predate the infection). Cell type and time point are not known. The CDR3 DNA reads TGTGCCAGCGCGACCGGGACAGAAAATTCACCCCTCCACTTT. Translating gives CASATGTENSPLHF.